This TCR beta chain was documented in a study of shared clonotypes between healthy human individuals (dated by TCRdb to 2018 to 2021). Background for the entire study: The cohort comprised a couple of women and three men aged 18 to 49 years. Libraries were prepared and TCR repertoires were sequenced by different laboratories using diverse techniques, in order to increase sequencing depth and limit assay-specific biases. To estimate repertoire size and how much clonotype sharing occurs between individuals, the study deeply sequenced the blood TCR repertoires of roughly 5 healthy adults. Leukapheresis yielded between about 0.85 and 10 billion PBMCs per donor.

Using the deep immunoSEQ assay, TCR CDR3 regions were amplified from genomic DNA by multiplex PCR. For each cell subset, the extracted genomic DNA was distributed evenly across all wells of several immunoSEQ 96-well plates, and each plate served as one replicate. For unsorted PBMC, 250 to 350 ng of genomic DNA, equivalent to about 32,000 T cell genomes, went into each replicate PCR. Genomic DNA from unsorted PBMC was sequenced over ten immunoSEQ deep assay plates. The purified libraries were quantified using a Qubit 3.0 fluorometer, sized with a Bioanalyzer 2100, and then quantified again using the KAPA Library Quantification kit. Each immunoSEQ 96-well plate was sequenced on its own single-read 150-cycle Illumina NextSeq 550 flow cell. The authors' analysis ran thus. Because only junctional sequences without quality scores were contained in the immunoSEQ output, filtering matching that applied to full-length reads could not be performed. Sequences were annotated with PyIR, a Python wrapper for IgBLAST v1.9, and V/J genes and CDR3 were assigned using IMGT germline references. Reads with weak V/J assignments (E-value above 1e-6), missing CDR3, stop codons, out-of-frame junctions, or ambiguous translated residues were removed. A V3J clonotype was defined by an identical inferred V gene, J gene, and CDR3 amino acid sequence. The percentage overlap between two repertoires was calculated by dividing the number of shared unique clonotypes by the size of the smaller repertoire. RTK rarefaction, the Chao1 estimator, and Recon v2.1 estimates of unobserved clonotypes were used to assess repertoire richness. As stored in TCRdb, this immuneACCESS dataset retains in-frame rearrangements with V and J assigned. A fraction of the clones does not appear; measured against another copy, unresolved V genes explain less than half of the discrepancy, and the remainder lacks a known reason. The DNA was the basis for D and trimming; V, J and clone size are from that table. This sample lists about 460,000 clones; over 60% were detected once. The ten largest clonotypes hold around 13% of the sample.

Remarks on this clone: Its recognized antigen is unknown. No much larger clone exists at a distance of one base, and base qualities are not known.

Results and caveats for the whole study, not just this receptor: Based on pairwise subsampling, the degree of clonotype sharing among donors was expected to be affected by sequencing depth. Because the study included a small number of donors, the genetic and exposure-history diversity represented was limited. Only blood was sampled, and tissue TCR repertoires likely differ from those in blood.

The donors were healthy, HIV-negative adults with no recently reported acute infections or vaccinations. All donors were Caucasian adults living in Nashville, Tennessee, USA. For unsorted samples, 90 million or so PBMCs were counted, and genomic DNA was extracted using the QIAamp DNA Blood Mini kit. Blood was collected by leukapheresis, and PBMCs were isolated by Ficoll-Histopaque density gradient centrifugation and then cryopreserved in liquid nitrogen vapor phase. The germline V gene specifies SGDLS as CDR1 and YYNGEE as CDR2. Its CDR3 holds 15 amino acids, cysteine through phenylalanine. Here the CDR3 DNA is all that survives: 45 bases in frame from base 1. V has 4 bases trimmed and J has 1 base trimmed; junction bases matching no gene number 5.

In this chain, TRBV9 is recombined with TRBJ2-1; TRBD2 aligns with 7 central bases. The material sequenced was PBMCs. This receptor was obtained from a woman between 40 and 55 years old in good health. Some clones in this sample may be carry-over from other donors' samples. The CDR3 corresponds to CASSPREKSYNEQFF. The nucleotide sequence reads TGTGCCAGCAGCCCGCGGGAGAAGTCCTACAATGAGCAGTTCTTC.